The entry that follows covers one TCR beta chain sequence. Antigen unknown. Germline-derived CDR1 and CDR2 are SGHRS and YFSETQ. The ends lost 6 bases at V and 5 bases at J; junction bases unmatched: 8. This CDR3 is 15 amino acids long. This entry is derived from a study of cytomegalovirus exposure and HLA in healthy donors. Study-level points and caveats: It was reported that the classifier diagnosed cytomegalovirus status with high specificity and sensitivity in both the original and validation cohorts.

Primers included in the PCR were 60 Vbeta and 13 Jbeta primers. Assay used: immunoSEQ multiplex PCR; TCRdb lists only in-frame clones, some missing. This sample has roughly 220,000 clones, with around 70% found just once. The receptor's source is a middle-aged man in good health and CMV-seropositive. V gene TRBV5-1 combines with J gene TRBJ2-3, with 11 bases that match TRBD1. Sample: PBMCs. The CDR3 bases are TGCGCCAGCACCCCGGACAGGGGGCAAAGAGATACGCAGTATTTT. It specifies CASTPDRGQRDTQYF.